Each of the 18 T cell receptor beta chains below was sequenced from the same sample in a study of T cell responses to AZD1222 COVID-19 vaccine (dated by TCRdb to 2020 to 2022). Read against the paper, the sample's time point label means: about 28 days (+/-7) after the second vaccine dose. The library was prepared using the immunoSEQ multiplex PCR assay. The clones in this table, taken by TCRdb from immuneACCESS, are in-frame only. Not every clone is retained; where verified, under half of the shortfall comes from an unresolved V gene, and the cause of the rest is unknown. The sample contains under 150,000 clones, almost 95% of them found a single time. The ten largest account for less than 9.5% of the sample. The material sequenced was peripheral blood, taken 28 days after the second AZD1222 dose. These receptors came from an adult who received the AZD1222 COVID-19 vaccine.

A remark on this clone: A read error may account for a junction end that differs from germline. The chain links TRBV7-6 to TRBJ1-2; 7 nucleotides match TRBD1. The CDR3 is 13 amino acids. Germline CDR1 reads SGHVS; CDR2 reads FNYEAQ. CDR3: CASNLGGASGYTF. The CDR3 region has the DNA TGTGCCAGCAACTTAGGGGGCGCGAGTGGCTACACCTTC. Together with reference TRBV7-6 and TRBJ1-2, the CDR3 gives the full variable domain: GAGVSQSPRYKVTKRGQDVALRCDPISGHVSLYWYRQALGQGPEFLTYFNYEAQQDKSGLPNDRFSAERPEGSISTLTIQRTEQRDSAMYRCASNLGGASGYTFGSGTRLTVV.

The rearrangement joins TRBV5-1 to TRBJ2-1; 10 bases are a match to TRBD2. V shed 2 bases and J 8 bases; nucleotides not matched to a gene: 13. Looked up from germline, CDR1 is SGHRS and CDR2 is YFSETQ. The CDR3 has 17 residues. DNA of the CDR3: TGCGCCAGCAGCTTTGGGTCTAGCGGGAGTCATTTTTATGAGCAGTTCTTC. Amino acids: CASSFGSSGSHFYEQFF.

The V and J genes are TRBV5-1 and TRBJ1-1, with TRBD1 matching over 7 bases. Trimming at V came to 2 bases and at J to 4 bases, leaving 5 bases not matched to a gene. The CDR3 length is 14 residues. Germline assignment: CDR1 SGHRS and CDR2 YFSETQ. The CDR3 sequence: CASSFQGVGTEAFF. For the CDR3, the DNA is TGCGCCAGCAGCTTCCAGGGGGTCGGCACTGAAGCTTTCTTT.

The CDR3 sequence is CASRTGLAGPGGQYF. The CDR3, as DNA: TGTGCCAGCAGAACGGGACTAGCGGGCCCGGGGGGGCAGTATTTT. The gene calls are TRBV7-9 and TRBJ2-3; 12 bases agree with TRBD2. The ends lost 6 bases at V and 11 bases at J; junction bases unmatched: 12. Germline V gene data show CDR1 as SEHNR and CDR2 as FQNEAQ (reference sequence). CDR3 length equals 15 residues. Complete variable domain (other parts from reference TRBV7-9 and TRBJ2-3): DTGVSQNPRHKITKRGQNVTFRCDPISEHNRLYWYRQTLGQGPEFLTYFQNEAQLEKSRLLSDRFSAERPKGSFSTLEIQRTEQGDSAMYLCASRTGLAGPGGQYFGPGTRLTVL.

This chain uses TRBV4-2 with TRBJ2-5; unclear D gene. This CDR3 is built from 14 residues. CDR1 LGHNA and CDR2 YNFKEQ come from the germline V gene. Trimming removed 0 bases at V and 5 bases at J, with 10 bases between. This CDR3 is CASSQDQVGETQYF. Written as DNA, the CDR3 is TGTGCCAGCAGCCAAGATCAGGTCGGCGAGACCCAGTACTTC.

J is TRBJ2-2 and V is TRBV7-2; D ambiguous. From germline, CDR1 is SGHTA and CDR2 FQGNSA. The V end was cut by 9 bases, the J end by 8 bases, with 13 bases between. The CDR3 runs 12 residues. CDR3 sequence reads: CASTSLGGELFF. The CDR3 bases are TGTGCCAGTACCTCGCTGGGGGGGGAGCTGTTTTTT.

The chain links TRBV30 to TRBJ1-1; D ambiguous. From germline, CDR1 is GTSNPN and CDR2 SVGIG (reference sequence). This CDR3 spans 12 amino acids. The ends were cut back, 2 bases at V and 3 bases at J, with 7 bases in the middle. CDR3 DNA sequence: TGTGCCTGGAGTTCTCCCTACACTGAAGCTTTCTTT. Protein: CAWSSPYTEAFF.

On this clone: A read error may account for a junction end that differs from germline. The rearrangement uses TRBV4-2 and TRBJ1-5, with 7 bases identical to TRBD1. The CDR3 runs to 12 residues. From germline, CDR1 is LGHNA and CDR2 YNFKEQ. The CDR3 protein is CASSQDVGQIFF. CDR3 DNA sequence: TGTGCCAGCAGCCAAGATGTGGGACAGATATTTTTT.

This chain connects TRBV5-1 to TRBJ2-3; D is undetermined. The V and J ends lost 0 bases and 2 bases respectively, with 7 bases between them. The germline CDR1 and CDR2 sequences are SGHRS and YFSETQ. There are 14 residues in the CDR3. In DNA, the CDR3 is TGCGCCAGCAGCTTGGCCCAGTACACAGATACGCAGTATTTT. This gives the protein CASSLAQYTDTQYF.

The chain recombines TRBV3-1 (or the pseudogene TRBV3-2) with TRBJ2-3, with 12 bases that match TRBD2. CDR3 length equals 17 residues. Losses at the gene ends were 1 base for V and 5 bases for J; bases not matched to a gene: 7. Germline V CDR1 and CDR2: LGHDT, YNNKEL (reference sequence). For the CDR3, the DNA is TGTGCCAGCAGCCAAGGCCCTAGCGGGGGGGGTAGAGATACGCAGTATTTT. Protein sequence: CASSQGPSGGGRDTQYF.

The chain uses TRBV27 and TRBJ2-3; 9 bases map to TRBD1. V lost 4 bases and J lost 0; bases outside the gene matches: 2. Germline V CDR1 and CDR2: MNHEY, SMNVEV (reference sequence). The CDR3 spans 15 residues. The CDR3 DNA reads as TGTGCCAGCAGTTACAGGGGGCAAAGCACAGATACGCAGTATTTT. It codes for CASSYRGQSTDTQYF.

V gene TRBV18 combines with J gene TRBJ1-1, with a tentative D call TRBD1 (6 bases). Germline V lookup: CDR1 KGHSH, CDR2 LQKENI. This CDR3 has 16 amino acids. Trimming stripped 6 bases from V and 6 bases from J, with 23 bases between. CDR3 sequence reads: CASSLGILTGGSEAFF. CDR3 in DNA: TGTGCCAGCTCCCTCGGGATTCTGACTGGGGGCTCTGAAGCTTTCTTT. Full variable domain (outside the CDR3, taken from reference TRBV18 and TRBJ1-1): NAGVMQNPRHLVRRRGQEARLRCSPMKGHSHVYWYRQLPEEGLKFMVYLQKENIIDESGMPKERFSAEFPKEGPSILRIQQVVRGDSAAYFCASSLGILTGGSEAFFGQGTRLTVV.

This chain joins TRBV19 and TRBJ1-6; D is uncertain. The CDR3 runs 15 residues. Trimming pared 2 bases from V and 7 bases from J, leaving 12 bases between. Germline V CDR1 and CDR2: LNHDA, SQIVND (reference sequence). In nucleotides, the CDR3 is TGTGCCAGTAGTATACCGCTTACCCCGAATTCACCCCTCCACTTT. It yields the protein CASSIPLTPNSPLHF.

The CDR3, as DNA: TGTGCCAGTAGTATGGGGGCGGGCACTGAAGCTTTCTTT. It specifies CASSMGAGTEAFF. The genes are TRBV19 and TRBJ1-1; TRBD1 might be the D (6 bases). Germline lookup yields CDR1 LNHDA and CDR2 SQIVND (reference sequence). Trimming pared 3 bases from V and 4 bases from J, leaving 9 bases between. This CDR3 region has 13 residues.

The V gene is TRBV27, the J gene TRBJ1-1, with D unresolved. The CDR3 totals 15 residues. The germline V gene has CDR1 MNHEY and CDR2 SMNVEV (reference sequence). Deletions cut 1 base from V and 1 base from J, with 10 bases between. In DNA, the CDR3 is TGTGCCAGCAGTTTATTGGCAGAGAAGAACACTGAAGCTTTCTTT. Residues: CASSLLAEKNTEAFF.

The V and J genes are TRBV11-3 and TRBJ2-1, with 7 bases fitting TRBD2. There are 14 residues in the CDR3. The V gene end was trimmed by 4 bases and the J gene end by 6 bases; junction bases not matched to a gene: 6. The germline V gene encodes CDR1 SGHNT and CDR2 YENEEA. The CDR3 reads CASSSGLVFNEQFF. As DNA, the CDR3 is TGTGCCAGCAGCTCCGGACTAGTTTTCAATGAGCAGTTCTTC.

The J gene is TRBJ1-4, the V gene TRBV3-1 (or the pseudogene TRBV3-2); TRBD1 agrees at 7 bases. This CDR3 region has 15 residues. The germline CDR1 and CDR2 sequences are LGHDT and YNNKEL (reference sequence). V lost 0 bases, J lost 12 bases, and 10 bases stayed unmatched. The CDR3 region is CASSQEGAGGIELFF. The CDR3 coding sequence is TGTGCCAGCAGCCAAGAGGGGGCAGGGGGAATCGAACTGTTTTTT.

The chain joins TRBV3-1 (or the pseudogene TRBV3-2) to TRBJ2-7; D is unclear. Germline V lookup: CDR1 LGHDT, CDR2 YNNKEL (reference sequence). CDR3 size: 15 residues. V was pared by 0 bases and J by 6 bases, with 15 bases between. For the CDR3, the DNA is TGTGCCAGCAGCCAAGAAGGCCTAGTCCGCATCGAGCAGTACTTC. This sequence encodes CASSQEGLVRIEQYF.